Detailed here is one T cell receptor beta chain. The antigen is not known. The protocol was immunoSEQ multiplex PCR, while the TCRdb copy is restricted to in-frame clones and leaves out a portion. The sample contains around 90,000 clones, over 80% of which appear only once. The sample is drawn from a study of graft-versus-host responses after intestinal transplantation. Across the study: Each patient got anti-thymocyte globulin induction, then tacrolimus and steroids for roughly 3 years. Points from the study as a whole: GvH clones were found in recipient marrow; some appeared first in ileum or blood.

J was trimmed by 0 bases and V by 10 bases; bases with no gene match: 6. Germline loops: CDR1 SEHNR, CDR2 FQNEAQ (reference sequence). The CDR3 is 15 residues long. The chain carries TRBV7-9 and TRBJ1-6, with TRBD1 identical over 7 bases. The specimen comprised unstimulated CD8+ T cells sorted from spleen or lymph node cells, sampled before intestinal transplant. This clonotype was obtained from a human donor who received an intestinal transplant. In nucleotides, the CDR3 is TGTGCCACCGAGACAGGGAACTCCTATAATTCACCCCTCCACTTT. Protein sequence: CATETGNSYNSPLHF.